The rows below give T cell receptor beta chains drawn from one sample of a study of blood T cell repertoires in COVID-19. Measured with immunoSEQ multiplex PCR; TCRdb has only the in-frame clones, and not every one. The sample contains roughly 110,000 clones, 85% to 90% of which appear only once. The sample consisted of peripheral blood. Receptors originate from a woman in her forties or fifties with acute or convalescent COVID-19. CDR3s include the opening cysteine and the closing phenylalanine or tryptophan.

cdr3_length	v_call	j_call	cdr3_aa
13	TRBV10-1	TRBJ1-4	CATKTGWDEKLFF
16	TRBV9	TRBJ1-1	CASSLSAGGGVTEAFF
17	TRBV19	TRBJ2-1	CASSITTSALKSSEQFF
15	TRBV4-1	TRBJ2-5	CASSQVVGEAETQYF
14	TRBV5-1	TRBJ2-7	CASSFRTSQYEQYF
13	TRBV12-3/TRBV12-4	TRBJ2-3	CASAGRRRDTQYF
12	TRBV5-4	TRBJ1-1	CASSLVGRGAFF
12	TRBV30	TRBJ1-1	CAWHQGNTEAFF
16	TRBV5-8	TRBJ1-2	CASSSSGTGRNYGYTF
12	TRBV19	TRBJ1-1	CATDGQGAEAFF
13	TRBV3-1/TRBV3-2	TRBJ2-4	CASSQLAGGIQYF
15	TRBV7-9	TRBJ1-2	CASSLPQGYSYGYTF
14	TRBV9	TRBJ2-1	CASSVESIAGEQFF
13	TRBV29-1	TRBJ1-1	CSVENRLNTEAFF
14	TRBV14	TRBJ1-4	CASSQGGYDEKLFF
15	TRBV10-3	TRBJ1-2	CAISDLQDFFRGYTF
14	TRBV11-2	TRBJ2-7	CASSHGTGDYEQYF
16	TRBV11-2	TRBJ1-1	CASSSIGQVVYTEAFF
14	TRBV4-3	TRBJ1-3	CASSLGASGNTIYF
14	TRBV6-1	TRBJ1-2	CASSESTAIYGYTF
14	TRBV11-2	TRBJ1-6	CASSFGQSLSPLHF
11	TRBV25-1	TRBJ1-1	CASSDSGIDFF
14	TRBV5-8	TRBJ2-7	CASTPHRSSYEQYF
14	TRBV2	TRBJ1-4	CASSEQGVGEKLFF
14	TRBV7-8	TRBJ2-7	CASSPIGTLDEQYF
16	TRBV19	TRBJ1-1	CASSIGDRQMNTEAFF
15	TRBV7-6	TRBJ1-5	CASSLDPGNNQPQHF
16	TRBV6-5	TRBJ1-2	CASSYPGGGRKSGYTF
14	TRBV28	TRBJ2-7	CASSLGTDTYEQYF
14	TRBV6-5	TRBJ1-2	CASSRGQGKIGYTF
15	TRBV9	TRBJ2-1	CASSGDPGGYNEQFF
16	TRBV6-1	TRBJ1-6	CASSEALRGGNSPLHF
16	TRBV23-1	TRBJ1-2	CASSRAPGQGAYGYTF
14	TRBV2	TRBJ1-1	CASSEDRGITEAFF
14	TRBV15	TRBJ2-7	CATSRDRQTYEQYF
12	TRBV12-3/TRBV12-4	TRBJ1-6	CASSFQDSPLHF
15	TRBV11-2	TRBJ2-1	CASSSGAGVWNEQFF